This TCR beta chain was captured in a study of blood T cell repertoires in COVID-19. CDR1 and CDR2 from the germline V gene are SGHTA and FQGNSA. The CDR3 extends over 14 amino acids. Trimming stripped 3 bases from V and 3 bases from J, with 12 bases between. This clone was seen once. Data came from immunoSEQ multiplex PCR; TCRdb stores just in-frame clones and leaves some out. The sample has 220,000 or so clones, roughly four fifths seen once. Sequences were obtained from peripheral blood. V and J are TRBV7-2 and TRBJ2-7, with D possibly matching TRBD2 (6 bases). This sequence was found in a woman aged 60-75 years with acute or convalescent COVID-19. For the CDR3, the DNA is TGTGCCAGCAGCTTTGGGGGGTCGATCTACGAGCAGTACTTC. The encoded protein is CASSFGGSIYEQYF.